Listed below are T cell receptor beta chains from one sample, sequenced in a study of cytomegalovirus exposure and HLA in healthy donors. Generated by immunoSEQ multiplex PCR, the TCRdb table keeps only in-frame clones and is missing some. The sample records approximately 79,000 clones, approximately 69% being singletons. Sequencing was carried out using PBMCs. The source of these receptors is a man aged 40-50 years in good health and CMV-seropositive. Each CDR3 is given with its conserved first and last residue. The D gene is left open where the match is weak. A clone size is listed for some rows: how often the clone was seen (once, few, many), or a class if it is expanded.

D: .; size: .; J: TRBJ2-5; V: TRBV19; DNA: TGTGCCAACGGGATCCAAGAGACCCAGTACTTC; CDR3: CANGIQETQYF
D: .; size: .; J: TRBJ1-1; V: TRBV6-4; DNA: TGTGCCAGCAGTGACAATCAGGGCGTCGAGGCTTTCTTT; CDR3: CASSDNQGVEAFF
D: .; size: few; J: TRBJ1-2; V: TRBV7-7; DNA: TGTGCCAGCAGCTTATTTAGGGTGTTGCGGGCTGGCTACACCTTC; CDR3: CASSLFRVLRAGYTF
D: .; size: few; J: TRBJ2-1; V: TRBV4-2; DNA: TGTGCCAGCAGCCAAGAAGTTGACAGGAGGAATGAGCAGTTCTTC; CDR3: CASSQEVDRRNEQFF
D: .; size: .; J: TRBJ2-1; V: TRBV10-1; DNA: TGCGCCAGCAGTGAGAGGGGAATGGGGTACAATGAGCAGTTCTTC; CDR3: CASSERGMGYNEQFF
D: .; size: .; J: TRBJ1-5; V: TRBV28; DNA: TGTGCCAGCAGTTTACAGGGACAAGCCAAACTTCAGCCCCAGCATTTT; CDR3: CASSLQGQAKLQPQHF
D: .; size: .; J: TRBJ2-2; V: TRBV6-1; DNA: TGTGCCAGCACCGAGGGTAGGGCCGACGGGGAGCTGTTTTTT; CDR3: CASTEGRADGELFF
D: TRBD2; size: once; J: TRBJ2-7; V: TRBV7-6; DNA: TGTGCCAGCAGCTTAGCGTCAGGACTAGCGGGAGATTACTTCGAGCAGTACTTC; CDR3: CASSLASGLAGDYFEQYF
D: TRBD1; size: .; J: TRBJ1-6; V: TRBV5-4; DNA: TGTGCCAGCAGCTTGGCGGGGACAGGGAGTTCACCCCTCCACTTT; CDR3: CASSLAGTGSSPLHF
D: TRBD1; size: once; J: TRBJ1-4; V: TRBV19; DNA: TGTGCCACTCGTTTCCGGGACAGGGATGAAAAACTGTTTTTT; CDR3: CATRFRDRDEKLFF
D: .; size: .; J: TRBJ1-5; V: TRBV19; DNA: TGTGCCAGTAGTATCCCGGAACAGAAGTTCAATCAGCCCCAGCATTTT; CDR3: CASSIPEQKFNQPQHF
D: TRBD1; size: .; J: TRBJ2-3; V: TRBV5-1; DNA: TGCGCCAGCAGCTTTGGTAGGGGGCAGAATACGCAGTATTTT; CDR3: CASSFGRGQNTQYF
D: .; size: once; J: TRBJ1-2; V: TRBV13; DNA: TGTGCCAGCAGCGGTGGGGGGGCAGGGACCCCCCCCATCTATGGCTACACCTTC; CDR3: CASSGGGAGTPPIYGYTF
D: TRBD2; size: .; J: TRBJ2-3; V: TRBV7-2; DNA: TGTGCCAGCAGCTTAGGGGCTAGCGGGGGAGCAGATACGCAGTATTTT; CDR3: CASSLGASGGADTQYF
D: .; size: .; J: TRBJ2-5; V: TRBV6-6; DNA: TGTGCCAGCAGTTATAGTGTTGGGGCAGGAAAGGAGACCCAGTACTTC; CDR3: CASSYSVGAGKETQYF
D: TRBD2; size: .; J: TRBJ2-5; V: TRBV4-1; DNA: TGCGCCAGCAGCCAAGAAGCGGGACTAGAGGAGACCCAGTACTTC; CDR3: CASSQEAGLEETQYF
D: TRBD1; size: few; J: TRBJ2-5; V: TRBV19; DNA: TGTGCCAGTAGGGACAGGGGGAGAGGAGAGACCCAGTACTTC; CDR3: CASRDRGRGETQYF
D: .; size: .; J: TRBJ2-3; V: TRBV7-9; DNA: TGTGCCAGCACCGCCACCGGTTTAGAACTCACAGATACGCAGTATTTT; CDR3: CASTATGLELTDTQYF
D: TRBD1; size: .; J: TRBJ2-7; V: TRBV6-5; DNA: TGTGCCAGCAGATCGGGACAGCTGATCTACGAGCAGTACTTC; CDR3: CASRSGQLIYEQYF
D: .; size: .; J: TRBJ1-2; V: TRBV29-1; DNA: TGCAGCGTTGAAGGACTCAACCATGGCTACACCTTC; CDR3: CSVEGLNHGYTF
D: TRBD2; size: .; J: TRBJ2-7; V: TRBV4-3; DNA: TGCGCCAGCAGCCAAGATACGGGACTAGCTTCCTACGAGCAGTACTTC; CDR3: CASSQDTGLASYEQYF
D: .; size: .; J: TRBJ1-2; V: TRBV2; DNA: TGTGCCAGCAGTGACGGGGGGGCGCGGTATGGCTACACCTTC; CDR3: CASSDGGARYGYTF
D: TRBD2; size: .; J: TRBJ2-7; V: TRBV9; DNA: TGTGCCAGCAGCGTAGCTAGCGGGATCACCTACGAGCAGTACTTC; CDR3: CASSVASGITYEQYF
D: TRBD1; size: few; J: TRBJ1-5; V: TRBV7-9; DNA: TGTGCCAGCAGCTTAGGTGACAGGGACAATCAGCCCCAGCATTTT; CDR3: CASSLGDRDNQPQHF
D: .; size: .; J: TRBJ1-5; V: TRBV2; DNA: TGTGCCAGCAGTGATTCCAGGGCAAAAGGCAATCAGCCCCAGCATTTT; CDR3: CASSDSRAKGNQPQHF
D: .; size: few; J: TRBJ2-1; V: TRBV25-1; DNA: TGTGCCAGCAGTGCTGAAGCTGGCTCCTACAATGAGCAGTTCTTC; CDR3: CASSAEAGSYNEQFF
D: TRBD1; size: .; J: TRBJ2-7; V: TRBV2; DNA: TGTGCCAGCAGTGACCCGGGACAGGGGTACGAGCAGTACTTC; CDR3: CASSDPGQGYEQYF
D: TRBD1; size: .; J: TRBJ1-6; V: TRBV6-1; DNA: TGTGCCAGCAGTGAATCACGACAGGGGTTATCACCCCTCCACTTT; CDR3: CASSESRQGLSPLHF
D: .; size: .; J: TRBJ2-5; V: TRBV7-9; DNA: TGTGCCAGCACCTCCAGCGGAGAAGAGACCCAGTACTTC; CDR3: CASTSSGEETQYF
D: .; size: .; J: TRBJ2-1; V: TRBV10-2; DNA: TGCGCCAGCAGTGAGGCCCGCCAACAGCCCTACAATGAGCAGTTCTTC; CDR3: CASSEARQQPYNEQFF
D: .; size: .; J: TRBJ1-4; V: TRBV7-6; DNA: TGTGCCAGCAGCTTAACTTTAATTGCAACTAATGAAAAACTGTTTTTT; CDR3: CASSLTLIATNEKLFF